The 14 T cell receptor beta chains in this list originate from one sample, sequenced in a study of blood T cell repertoires in COVID-19. Produced via immunoSEQ multiplex PCR; TCRdb's table is partial and in-frame only. Counted here are some 250,000 clones, 91% occurring once; the ten biggest clones make up around 1.3%. Sequenced: PBMCs or T cells enriched from blood (not recorded which). The receptors shown here come from a human donor in a cohort exposed to, infected with or recovered from COVID-19 (not recorded which). The donor label of this sample is uncertain.

The chain combines TRBV30 with TRBJ2-3; TRBD2 aligns across 16 bases. The CDR3 consists of 16 residues. With V trimmed by 2 bases and J by 5 bases, 4 bases remained unmatched. The germline CDR1 and CDR2 sequences are GTSNPN and SVGIG (reference sequence). CDR3: CAWSPGLAGGRDTQYF. The CDR3 DNA reads as TGTGCCTGGAGTCCGGGACTAGCGGGGGGGCGAGATACGCAGTATTTT.

The rearrangement uses TRBV5-8 and TRBJ1-4; a weak D match, TRBD1 (5 bases). This CDR3 comprises 17 residues. V lost 3 bases to trimming and J lost 5 bases, with 20 bases between them. The germline V gene has CDR1 SGHTS and CDR2 YDEGEE. The CDR3: CASSYQTGVNRNEKLFF. As DNA, the CDR3 is TGTGCCAGCAGCTATCAAACAGGAGTCAACCGAAATGAAAAACTGTTTTTT.

The chain carries TRBV11-3 and TRBJ2-1; 9 positions match TRBD2. This CDR3 is 14 amino acids long. Germline V gene sequence: CDR1 SGHNT, CDR2 YENEEA. With 3 bases clipped from V and 10 bases from J, the junction kept 7 bases outside the gene matches. The CDR3 protein is CASSLRGGYGEQFF. In DNA form, the CDR3 reads TGTGCCAGCAGCTTGCGGGGGGGGTACGGGGAGCAGTTCTTC.

The genes are TRBV5-5 and TRBJ1-2; 8 bases align to TRBD1. The V and J ends lost 4 bases and 2 bases, in that order; junction bases with no gene match: 7. This CDR3 spans 15 amino acids. Germline CDR1 reads SGHKS; CDR2 reads YYEKEE (reference sequence). CDR3 nucleotides: TGTGCCAGCAGCCCGGACAGGGCGGCGAACTATGGCTACACCTTC. Translation gives CASSPDRAANYGYTF.

This clone appeared once. V usage is TRBV19 and J usage is TRBJ1-3; D might be TRBD1 (5 bases). The CDR3 consists of 14 residues. Trimming took off 7 bases at V and 0 bases at J, with 10 bases between the two ends. Per the germline V gene, CDR1 is LNHDA and CDR2 is SQIVND (reference sequence). The CDR3 protein is CASMGGGSGNTIYF. Here the CDR3 DNA reads TGTGCCAGTATGGGGGGAGGCTCTGGAAACACCATATATTTT.

This chain connects TRBV23-1 to TRBJ1-5; D is perhaps TRBD1 (6 bases). TRBV23-1 is flagged as an ORF with uncertain function. The V end lost 3 bases, the J end lost 0 bases, and 18 bases lay between the germline ends. This CDR3 contains 18 residues. CDR3 nucleotide sequence: TGCGCCAGCAGTCAGGGATTCCGGGACAACCTTAGCAATCAGCCCCAGCATTTT. This codes for CASSQGFRDNLSNQPQHF.

The V call is TRBV5-6, the J call TRBJ1-5; D remains unclear. The CDR3 covers 14 residues. V shed 3 bases and J shed 1 base, with 8 bases lying between them. Looked up from germline, CDR1 is SGHDT and CDR2 is YYEEEE. CDR3: CASSSLVSNQPQHF. For the CDR3, the DNA is TGTGCCAGCAGCTCCCTTGTAAGCAATCAGCCCCAGCATTTT.

V is TRBV7-8 and J is TRBJ1-5; D perhaps matches TRBD1 (6 bases). V was cut by 6 bases and J by 4 bases, with 10 bases left in between. CDR1 and CDR2 (germline): SGHVS, FQNEAQ. The CDR3 loop spans 13 amino acids. CDR3 region: CASSIQGNQPQHF. CDR3 DNA: TGTGCCAGCAGTATACAGGGTAATCAGCCCCAGCATTTT.

This clone was seen just once. V and J are TRBV19 and TRBJ2-3; D is ambiguous. Germline loops: CDR1 LNHDA, CDR2 SQIVND (reference sequence). The CDR3 has 14 amino acids. The ends were cut back, 3 bases at V and 2 bases at J, with 9 bases in the middle. The CDR3 protein is CASSIGVITDTQYF. The CDR3 DNA sequence: TGTGCCAGTAGTATTGGAGTGATCACAGATACGCAGTATTTT.

The chain combines TRBV15 with TRBJ1-1; 11 bases match TRBD1. The germline CDR1 and CDR2 sequences are LNHNV and YYDKDF (reference sequence). The length of the CDR3 is 15 residues. Trimming took 5 bases from V and 3 from J; bases not matched to a gene: 5. DNA of the CDR3: TGTGCCACCAGCCTTCGGACAGGGGGCTACACTGAAGCTTTCTTT. Amino acid sequence: CATSLRTGGYTEAFF.

The rearrangement uses TRBV7-9 and TRBJ1-1, with 8 bases aligning to TRBD1. V gave up 4 bases and J gave up 1 base; unmatched junction bases: 8. This CDR3 has 16 residues. Germline loops: CDR1 SEHNR, CDR2 FQNEAQ (reference sequence). CDR3 nucleotide sequence: TGTGCCAGCAGCTACGCCGGGACAGGAGGGAACACTGAAGCTTTCTTT. Amino acids: CASSYAGTGGNTEAFF.

The V call is TRBV4-2, the J call TRBJ2-5; D may be TRBD2 (7 bases). This CDR3 comprises 17 residues. V was pared by 0 bases and J by 1 base, with 15 bases between. Germline CDR1 is LGHNA and CDR2 is YNFKEQ. CDR3 nucleotide sequence: TGTGCCAGCAGCCAAGATCTAAGGGGGGGAATCCAAGAGACCCAGTACTTC. It codes for CASSQDLRGGIQETQYF.

The count of this clone is one. The V and J genes are TRBV10-1 and TRBJ1-5, with TRBD1 matching over 11 bases. The CDR3 length is 19 residues. The V gene's germline CDR1 is WNHNN and CDR2 SYGVQD (reference sequence). V shed 6 bases, J shed 4 bases, and the junction held 17 bases outside the gene matches. DNA for the CDR3: TGCGCCAGCAGAGTAGTTGGGGACAGGGGGTATTGGAGGAATCAGCCCCAGCATTTT. Translating it yields CASRVVGDRGYWRNQPQHF.

CDR3 residues: CASSPHPGLAGQMADTQYF. Written as DNA, the CDR3 is TGTGCCAGCAGTCCACACCCGGGACTAGCGGGACAAATGGCAGATACGCAGTATTTT. The gene calls are TRBV28 and TRBJ2-3, with 13 bases identical to TRBD2. This CDR3 has 19 amino acids. From germline, CDR1 is MDHEN and CDR2 SYDVKM. V shed 5 bases and J 4 bases; nucleotides not matched to a gene: 15.